A selection of T cell receptor beta chains follows, all from one sample in a study of cytomegalovirus exposure and HLA in healthy donors. The table came from immunoSEQ multiplex PCR; TCRdb's copy has only in-frame clones and leaves some out. The table shows approximately 88,000 clones, with 50% to 80% occurring only once. The sequenced sample consisted of PBMCs. Receptors were obtained from a man between 60 and 75 years old in good health and CMV-seronegative. The CDR3 runs from the conserved cysteine through the conserved F or W. Each record gives: V gene, J gene, D gene, clone size, CDR3 length, CDR3 DNA, CDR3 protein. The D gene is left open where the match is weak. Part of the rows lack a size; the others show once, few, many or a class for expanded clones.

v_gene: TRBV5-4
j_gene: TRBJ1-3
d_gene: TRBD1
abundance: few
len: 15
CDR3nt: TGTGCCAGCAGCTTGGAACACAGGGGCGGAAACACCATATATTTT
CDR3aa: CASSLEHRGGNTIYF

v_gene: TRBV9
j_gene: TRBJ1-2
d_gene: -
abundance: -
len: 12
CDR3nt: TGTGCCAGCAGCGGGGGGGGGAGCGGCTACACCTTC
CDR3aa: CASSGGGSGYTF

v_gene: TRBV7-7
j_gene: TRBJ2-1
d_gene: TRBD2
abundance: few
len: 15
CDR3nt: TGTGCCAGCAGCCCCCAAGGGCGGGGGTACAATGAGCAGTTCTTC
CDR3aa: CASSPQGRGYNEQFF

v_gene: TRBV29-1
j_gene: TRBJ2-4
d_gene: -
abundance: -
len: 13
CDR3nt: TGCAGCGTTGAAGTCGGGGCAGGGGACATTCAGTACTTC
CDR3aa: CSVEVGAGDIQYF

v_gene: TRBV7-9
j_gene: TRBJ1-4
d_gene: TRBD1
abundance: -
len: 15
CDR3nt: TGTGCCAGCACTCCAACAAGGGGGCCTGGTGAAAAACTGTTTTTT
CDR3aa: CASTPTRGPGEKLFF

v_gene: TRBV25-1
j_gene: TRBJ1-4
d_gene: -
abundance: -
len: 18
CDR3nt: TGTGCCAGCAGCCCCAACGGGAGGGGCACAGCAACTAATGAAAAACTGTTTTTT
CDR3aa: CASSPNGRGTATNEKLFF

v_gene: TRBV6-6
j_gene: TRBJ2-7
d_gene: -
abundance: -
len: 15
CDR3nt: TGTGCCAGCAGTTACTCTACAGGGAGCGGCTACGAGCAGTACTTC
CDR3aa: CASSYSTGSGYEQYF

v_gene: TRBV11-3
j_gene: TRBJ1-2
d_gene: TRBD1
abundance: -
len: 16
CDR3nt: TGTGCCAGCAGCCCCGCGGCAGGGGGGACTAACTATGGCTACACCTTC
CDR3aa: CASSPAAGGTNYGYTF

v_gene: TRBV27
j_gene: TRBJ2-7
d_gene: TRBD2
abundance: -
len: 15
CDR3nt: TGTGCCAGCCGGCCTACTAGCGGGAGTTTCTACGAGCAGTACTTC
CDR3aa: CASRPTSGSFYEQYF

v_gene: TRBV11-2
j_gene: TRBJ2-1
d_gene: -
abundance: -
len: 16
CDR3nt: TGTGCCAGCAGCTTTGGGACGAGGGGGACCTACAATGAGCAGTTCTTC
CDR3aa: CASSFGTRGTYNEQFF

v_gene: TRBV5-6
j_gene: TRBJ2-3
d_gene: TRBD1
abundance: -
len: 14
CDR3nt: TGTGCCAGCAGACAGGGGGCTCGGGTGAATACGCAGTATTTT
CDR3aa: CASRQGARVNTQYF

v_gene: TRBV5-1
j_gene: TRBJ1-1
d_gene: TRBD1
abundance: -
len: 13
CDR3nt: TGCGCCAGCAGCTCCGGGACAGGGGACGAAGCTTTCTTT
CDR3aa: CASSSGTGDEAFF

v_gene: TRBV7-9
j_gene: TRBJ2-1
d_gene: TRBD2
abundance: once
len: 19
CDR3nt: TGTGCCAGCAGCTTAAGCCCCGCTGCCGGGACTAGTGCCTACAATGAGCAGTTCTTC
CDR3aa: CASSLSPAAGTSAYNEQFF

v_gene: TRBV2
j_gene: TRBJ1-1
d_gene: -
abundance: few
len: 14
CDR3nt: TGTGCCAGCAGGGAGCAGGGGATATCCACTGAAGCTTTCTTT
CDR3aa: CASREQGISTEAFF

v_gene: TRBV6-4
j_gene: TRBJ2-1
d_gene: -
abundance: -
len: 15
CDR3nt: TGTGCCAGCAGGAAGGCGTCAACTAGCTCGGGTGAGCAGTTCTTC
CDR3aa: CASRKASTSSGEQFF

v_gene: TRBV2
j_gene: TRBJ2-7
d_gene: -
abundance: -
len: 13
CDR3nt: TGTGCCAGCAGTGAAGAAGGCGGACTTGAGCAGTACTTC
CDR3aa: CASSEEGGLEQYF

v_gene: TRBV5-1
j_gene: TRBJ1-1
d_gene: -
abundance: -
len: 14
CDR3nt: TGCGCCAGCAGCTTGGGGGGGCCGAACACTGAAGCTTTCTTT
CDR3aa: CASSLGGPNTEAFF

v_gene: TRBV5-1
j_gene: TRBJ1-1
d_gene: TRBD1
abundance: -
len: 15
CDR3nt: TGCGCCAGCAGCTTGGTGGCAGGGGGCGAATCTGAAGCTTTCTTT
CDR3aa: CASSLVAGGESEAFF

v_gene: TRBV10-3
j_gene: TRBJ1-2
d_gene: -
abundance: -
len: 15
CDR3nt: TGTGCCATCAACACCGGACAGCCAGATCGCTATGGCTACACCTTC
CDR3aa: CAINTGQPDRYGYTF

v_gene: TRBV5-6
j_gene: TRBJ1-1
d_gene: TRBD1
abundance: -
len: 13
CDR3nt: TGTGCCAGCAGCAGAGGACAGGGTCTTGAAGCTTTCTTT
CDR3aa: CASSRGQGLEAFF

v_gene: TRBV4-2
j_gene: TRBJ2-1
d_gene: TRBD2
abundance: -
len: 18
CDR3nt: TGTGCCAGCAGCCAAGAGGCTGGGACTAGCGGGGTCTACAATGAGCAGTTCTTC
CDR3aa: CASSQEAGTSGVYNEQFF

v_gene: TRBV28
j_gene: TRBJ2-7
d_gene: -
abundance: -
len: 14
CDR3nt: TGTGCCAGCAGGGTTCTGGGGGCTCCCTACGAGCAGTACTTC
CDR3aa: CASRVLGAPYEQYF

v_gene: TRBV7-2
j_gene: TRBJ1-2
d_gene: -
abundance: once
len: 13
CDR3nt: TGTGCCAGCAGCTTCAGGGGAATCTATGGCTACACCTTC
CDR3aa: CASSFRGIYGYTF

v_gene: TRBV4-1
j_gene: TRBJ1-6
d_gene: -
abundance: many
len: 15
CDR3nt: TGCGCCAGCAGCCAAGTGATCCCGTCCGGTTCACCCCTCCACTTT
CDR3aa: CASSQVIPSGSPLHF

v_gene: TRBV27
j_gene: TRBJ2-7
d_gene: TRBD1
abundance: few
len: 12
CDR3nt: TGTGCCAGCAGTTGGAGGACAGGGGAGCAGTACTTC
CDR3aa: CASSWRTGEQYF

v_gene: TRBV7-2
j_gene: TRBJ2-5
d_gene: TRBD2
abundance: -
len: 15
CDR3nt: TGTGCCAGCAGCTTAGGGACTAGCGGCCAAGAGACCCAGTACTTC
CDR3aa: CASSLGTSGQETQYF

v_gene: TRBV2
j_gene: TRBJ2-3
d_gene: TRBD2
abundance: few
len: 18
CDR3nt: TGTGCCAGCAGTCCCCGGACTAGCGGGGGCTTCGCGCCAGATACGCAGTATTTT
CDR3aa: CASSPRTSGGFAPDTQYF

v_gene: TRBV6-1
j_gene: TRBJ1-5
d_gene: TRBD1
abundance: -
len: 15
CDR3nt: TGTGCCAGCAGGGGGGTGACAGGGGCTAATCAGCCCCAGCATTTT
CDR3aa: CASRGVTGANQPQHF

v_gene: TRBV6-1
j_gene: TRBJ2-7
d_gene: TRBD1
abundance: few
len: 16
CDR3nt: TGTGCCAGCAGTGAAGAACAAGGGACAGCCTCCTACGAGCAGTACTTC
CDR3aa: CASSEEQGTASYEQYF

v_gene: TRBV9
j_gene: TRBJ2-2
d_gene: TRBD2
abundance: few
len: 16
CDR3nt: TGTGCCAGCAGCACAATAAGCGGGAGGGGCGCCGGGGAGCTGTTTTTT
CDR3aa: CASSTISGRGAGELFF

v_gene: TRBV9
j_gene: TRBJ2-3
d_gene: TRBD1
abundance: few
len: 16
CDR3nt: TGTGCCAGCAGCGTGCTGGGACAGACTACCACAGATACGCAGTATTTT
CDR3aa: CASSVLGQTTTDTQYF

v_gene: TRBV9
j_gene: TRBJ1-2
d_gene: TRBD1
abundance: -
len: 16
CDR3nt: TGTGCCAGCAGCGTAGGCAGAGCGGGACAGGTCTATGGCTACACCTTC
CDR3aa: CASSVGRAGQVYGYTF

v_gene: TRBV18
j_gene: TRBJ1-2
d_gene: -
abundance: -
len: 17
CDR3nt: TGTGCCAGCTCACCATACCCTCAGTCCTCCTCATTTTATGGCTACACCTTC
CDR3aa: CASSPYPQSSSFYGYTF

v_gene: TRBV30
j_gene: TRBJ1-5
d_gene: TRBD1
abundance: -
len: 18
CDR3nt: TGTGCCTGGTCTTACGCGGACAGGGGGATTAGGGGCAATCAGCCCCAGCATTTT
CDR3aa: CAWSYADRGIRGNQPQHF

v_gene: TRBV19
j_gene: TRBJ2-1
d_gene: TRBD2
abundance: -
len: 13
CDR3nt: TGTGCCAGTAGGGGACTAGCGGACAATGAGCAGTTCTTC
CDR3aa: CASRGLADNEQFF

v_gene: TRBV2
j_gene: TRBJ1-5
d_gene: -
abundance: few
len: 11
CDR3nt: TGTGCCAGCAGAGCCAATCAGCCCCAGCATTTT
CDR3aa: CASRANQPQHF

v_gene: TRBV6-4
j_gene: TRBJ2-1
d_gene: TRBD2
abundance: -
len: 14
CDR3nt: TGTGCCAGCAGTGACGCTAGCGGGCACAATGAGCAGTTCTTC
CDR3aa: CASSDASGHNEQFF

v_gene: TRBV6-1
j_gene: TRBJ1-5
d_gene: -
abundance: many
len: 17
CDR3nt: TGTGCCAGCAGTGCCTCGAGGCAGGGGAAAGGAAATCAGCCCCAGCATTTT
CDR3aa: CASSASRQGKGNQPQHF

v_gene: TRBV10-2
j_gene: TRBJ1-2
d_gene: -
abundance: -
len: 13
CDR3nt: TGCGCCAGCAGTGACAGTCGGGGTGCTGGCTACACCTTC
CDR3aa: CASSDSRGAGYTF

v_gene: TRBV2
j_gene: TRBJ1-3
d_gene: -
abundance: -
len: 15
CDR3nt: TGTGCCAGCACCCTGATGGCAGACAGTGGAAACACCATATATTTT
CDR3aa: CASTLMADSGNTIYF

v_gene: TRBV19
j_gene: TRBJ1-1
d_gene: TRBD1
abundance: -
len: 17
CDR3nt: TGTGCCAGTAGTATCTTCCGGACAGGGGGCTTCGGCACTGAAGCTTTCTTT
CDR3aa: CASSIFRTGGFGTEAFF

v_gene: TRBV27
j_gene: TRBJ1-5
d_gene: TRBD1
abundance: -
len: 15
CDR3nt: TGTGCCAGCAGTTTAACAGGGGGGGGCGTTCAGCCCCAGCATTTT
CDR3aa: CASSLTGGGVQPQHF

v_gene: TRBV7-2
j_gene: TRBJ1-2
d_gene: TRBD1
abundance: -
len: 17
CDR3nt: TGTGCCAGCAGCTTATCTGGGACAGGGGCAACTAACTATGGCTACACCTTC
CDR3aa: CASSLSGTGATNYGYTF

v_gene: TRBV7-9
j_gene: TRBJ1-1
d_gene: -
abundance: -
len: 16
CDR3nt: TGTGCCAGCAGCTTTACACCAAATAACAGGAACACTGAAGCTTTCTTT
CDR3aa: CASSFTPNNRNTEAFF

v_gene: TRBV5-1
j_gene: TRBJ1-4
d_gene: -
abundance: -
len: 17
CDR3nt: TGCGCCAGCAGCTTGGGGCACACCATTGCAACTAATGAAAAACTGTTTTTT
CDR3aa: CASSLGHTIATNEKLFF

v_gene: TRBV9
j_gene: TRBJ2-5
d_gene: TRBD1
abundance: -
len: 15
CDR3nt: TGTGCCAGCAGCGTAGTGGACAGGGAACAAGAGACCCAGTACTTC
CDR3aa: CASSVVDREQETQYF

v_gene: TRBV6-1
j_gene: TRBJ2-6
d_gene: -
abundance: -
len: 14
CDR3nt: TGTGCCAGCAGTAAACCAGGTGGGGCCAACGTCCTGACTTTC
CDR3aa: CASSKPGGANVLTF

v_gene: TRBV6-1
j_gene: TRBJ2-6
d_gene: TRBD2
abundance: -
len: 16
CDR3nt: TGTGCCAGCAGTGAGTCTGGCGGGAGTGGGGCCAACGTCCTGACTTTC
CDR3aa: CASSESGGSGANVLTF

v_gene: TRBV19
j_gene: TRBJ2-2
d_gene: -
abundance: few
len: 18
CDR3nt: TGTGCCAGTAGTATAGGAGAGGGTTGGGCGGGGTCGACCGGGGAGCTGTTTTTT
CDR3aa: CASSIGEGWAGSTGELFF

v_gene: TRBV11-3
j_gene: TRBJ2-4
d_gene: -
abundance: -
len: 15
CDR3nt: TGTGCCAGCAGCTTGGAGGGATCAACCAAAAACATTCAGTACTTC
CDR3aa: CASSLEGSTKNIQYF

v_gene: TRBV27
j_gene: TRBJ2-7
d_gene: TRBD1
abundance: few
len: 14
CDR3nt: TGTGCCAGCACCAGAGGACAGGGGGCCTACGAGCAGTACTTC
CDR3aa: CASTRGQGAYEQYF

v_gene: TRBV30
j_gene: TRBJ2-7
d_gene: TRBD1
abundance: -
len: 13
CDR3nt: TGTGCCTGGTCACAGGGGATCTCCTACGAGCAGTACTTC
CDR3aa: CAWSQGISYEQYF

v_gene: TRBV5-1
j_gene: TRBJ2-5
d_gene: -
abundance: few
len: 13
CDR3nt: TGCGCCAGCAGCTTGGGACTAGGAGGGACCCAGTACTTC
CDR3aa: CASSLGLGGTQYF